This record covers a single TCR beta chain. Its specificity is unknown. The sample comes from a study of PD-1 blockade in classical Hodgkin lymphoma. The overall study: Patients were treated with nivolumab at 3 mg/kg, and this was given intravenously every 2 weeks.

General study results and limits: By C4D1, diversity of CD4+ TCRs had risen significantly, whereas that of CD8+ TCRs had not. The origin of the repertoire differences remains undefined, with disease activity or prior therapy as possible causes.

V lost 7 bases and J lost 1; bases outside the gene matches: 10. This CDR3 is 16 amino acids long. Germline V CDR1 and CDR2: MNHNY, SVGAGI (reference sequence). Each patient relapsed following autologous stem cell transplantation, and prior brentuximab vedotin exposure differed. Patients showed best responses of complete response, partial response or progressive disease. Assay: immunoSEQ multiplex PCR; the TCRdb copy retains only in-frame clones and omits some. This repertoire shows approximately 98,000 clones, 89% found once; its top ten account for about 20%. The TCR sequence derives from a human donor with classical Hodgkin lymphoma. This sequence joins TRBV6-6 and TRBJ1-5; 7 positions match TRBD1. The material was peripheral blood mononuclear cells (PBMCs), obtained before the second cycle of nivolumab. CDR3 sequence: CASTSTQGRSNQPQHF. CDR3 in DNA: TGTGCCAGCACCTCAACACAGGGGCGAAGCAATCAGCCCCAGCATTTT.